The sequence of this T cell receptor beta chain was determined in a study of cytomegalovirus exposure and HLA in healthy donors. Study details: Both the approximately 130 validation repertoires and the approximately 700 first-cohort repertoires used the same platform, as reported by a later analysis.

The germline gives CDR1 SGHAT, CDR2 FQNNGV. V was cut by 1 base and J by 1 base, with 16 bases left in between. The CDR3 spans 17 residues. Overall study findings and caveats: Specific recognition of CMV antigens was confirmed in vitro for a few chains (all CMV-associated). The study listed 164 cytomegalovirus-associated TCR beta chains.

In regard to this clone: What it binds is unknown.

Profiling relied on immunoSEQ multiplex PCR, and the TCRdb table lists in-frame clones only, not all of them. This sample yields about 360,000 clones, of which more than 80% are seen a single time; 0.83% belongs to the top ten. This chain uses TRBV11-2 with TRBJ1-1; D may be TRBD1 (6 bases). This clonotype was obtained from a woman under 30 in good health and CMV-seronegative. The sample was PBMCs. The CDR3 spells CASSLAPGQISNTEAFF. The CDR3 nucleotides are TGTGCCAGCAGCTTAGCCCCAGGACAGATTTCGAACACTGAAGCTTTCTTT.